These 20 T cell receptor beta chains were all obtained from the same sample, sequenced in a study of CD8 T cells in ankylosing spondylitis. Findings and caveats of the study: A TCR beta motif of under ten highly homologous variants seemed to mark ankylosing spondylitis blood.

Antigens for these TCRs are unknown. In TCRdb, the 5' RACE reads were re-called with MiXCR into one record per CDR3 protein. The data hold a few hundred thousand distinct CDR3 sequences, with 18% observed a single time. The sequencing sample was made of blood, either unsorted or a sorted T cell fraction (not recorded which). The origin of the receptors is a male donor with ankylosing spondylitis.

The genes are TRBV27 and TRBJ2-6, with no clear D. The CDR3 contains 15 residues. CDR1 is MNHEY and CDR2 is SMNVEV in the germline V gene (reference sequence). V lost 6 bases and J lost 2, with 11 bases in between. The CDR3, as DNA: TGTGCCAGCAGCTTGGGTTCGCCTGGGGCCAACGTCCTGACTTTC. It codes for CASSLGSPGANVLTF.

This clonotype appeared a few times. This chain uses TRBV12-3 or TRBV12-4 with TRBJ2-7; D is unresolved. The CDR3 spans 13 residues. The V end lost 3 bases, the J end lost 2 bases, and 8 bases lay between the germline ends. The CDR3 reads CASSFGRTYEQYF. The CDR3 DNA is TGTGCCAGCAGTTTCGGCCGGACCTACGAGCAGTACTTC.

In this sample, this clonotype turned up a few times. The chain combines TRBV27 with TRBJ2-1; 12 bases map to TRBD2. J was trimmed by 3 bases and V by 6 bases; bases with no gene match: 6. The CDR3 is 16 residues long. Germline V gene data show CDR1 as MNHEY and CDR2 as SMNVEV (reference sequence). The CDR3 is CASSDILAGGYNEQFF. In nucleotides, the CDR3 is TGTGCCAGCAGCGACATACTAGCGGGGGGCTACAATGAGCAGTTCTTC.

This chain links TRBV28 with TRBJ1-2, with D possibly being TRBD1 (5 bases). CDR1 is MDHEN and CDR2 is SYDVKM in the germline V gene. V was trimmed by 3 bases and J by 5 bases, leaving 16 bases between them. The length of the CDR3 is 15 residues. This CDR3 is CASSFQVSGGYGYTF. Written as DNA, the CDR3 is TGTGCCAGCAGTTTTCAGGTTTCCGGGGGTTATGGCTACACCTTC.

The V call is TRBV20-1, the J call TRBJ1-1, with D hard to call. The CDR3 loop spans 13 amino acids. The V gene's germline CDR1 is DFQATT and CDR2 SNEGSKA (reference sequence). The V end was cut by 4 bases, the J end by 6 bases, with 15 bases between. The CDR3 region has the DNA TGCAGTGCTACCCCTCCGGAGGACCCTGAAGCTTTCTTT. This encodes CSATPPEDPEAFF.

The chain uses TRBV7-9 and TRBJ2-1, with no clear D. V lost 3 bases and J lost 8, with 8 bases in between. The CDR3 loop spans 12 amino acids. Germline CDR1 and CDR2: SEHNR and FQNEAQ (reference sequence). The CDR3 sequence: CASSFWPDEQFF. DNA for the CDR3: TGTGCCAGCAGCTTCTGGCCCGATGAGCAGTTCTTC.

As concerns this clonotype: Given a much more abundant clone one base away, this may be a read error. V is TRBV20-1 and J is TRBJ2-3; D remains unclear. Trimming stripped 0 bases from V and 0 bases from J, with 25 bases between. Germline V gene lookup returns CDR1 DFQATT and CDR2 SNEGSKA (reference sequence). The CDR3 spans 20 residues. CDR3 sequence: CSARDQFRFTLPFSTDTQYF. The CDR3 DNA follows: TGCAGTGCTAGAGATCAGTTCCGCTTTACCCTGCCTTTTAGCACAGATACGCAGTATTTT.

The count of this clonotype is one. The chain is built from TRBV12-3 or TRBV12-4 and TRBJ1-5; D is ambiguous. With 5 bases removed from V and 9 bases from J, the gap between germline ends came to 17 bases. The CDR3 totals 14 residues. CDR3 nucleotides: TGTGCCAGCAGTCACACCCCGACCGGGCGGCCCCAGCATTTT. Residues: CASSHTPTGRPQHF.

J is TRBJ1-2 and V is TRBV4-3; 8 nucleotides agree with TRBD1. Germline CDR1 LGHNA, CDR2 YSLEER. This CDR3 region has 16 residues. V shed 0 bases, J shed 5 bases, and the junction held 8 bases outside the gene matches. CDR3 in DNA: TGCGCCAGCAGCCAAGAGGGGACAGGATTTCTATATGGCTACACCTTC. Encoded protein: CASSQEGTGFLYGYTF.

The CDR3 coding sequence is TGTGCCAGTACCCCCCAAGGACTCGGCGGTCAGCCCCAGCATTTT. It specifies CASTPQGLGGQPQHF. This chain uses TRBV19 with TRBJ1-5; unclear D gene. Trimming took 7 bases from V and 6 from J, leaving 19 bases between them. CDR3 length equals 15 residues. The germline gives CDR1 LNHDA, CDR2 SQIVND (reference sequence).

The chain employs TRBV12-3 or TRBV12-4 and TRBJ2-2, with D possibly being TRBD1 (7 bases). V was shortened by 2 bases and J by 6 bases, with 28 bases between the two germline ends. This CDR3 spans 20 amino acids. CDR3 sequence: CASSLNGDSGSRSEAGELFF. For the CDR3, the DNA is TGTGCCAGCAGTTTAAATGGGGACAGCGGGTCACGGAGTGAGGCCGGGGAGCTGTTTTTT.

This clonotype was seen repeatedly, ten times or more. The chain couples TRBV11-2 to TRBJ2-5; D perhaps matches TRBD2 (5 bases). The germline V gene encodes CDR1 SGHAT and CDR2 FQNNGV. The CDR3 is made up of 13 amino acids. Trimming cost V 8 bases and J 5 bases, with 15 bases left between them. The CDR3 sequence: CASSNGVVETQYF. The DNA of the CDR3 is TGTGCCAGCTCAAACGGGGTGGTTGAGACCCAGTACTTC. Based on the CDR3 plus reference TRBV11-2 and TRBJ2-5, the full variable domain is EAGVAQSPRYKIIEKRQSVAFWCNPISGHATLYWYQQILGQGPKLLIQFQNNGVVDDSQLPKDRFSAERLKGVDSTLKIQPAKLEDSAVYLCASSNGVVETQYFGPGTRLLVL.

This rearrangement joins TRBV20-1 to TRBJ1-1, with 10 nucleotides matching TRBD1. Germline trimming cut 4 bases from V and 4 bases from J; bases unmatched to any gene: 3. The CDR3 has 13 residues. CDR1 is DFQATT, CDR2 SNEGSKA, per germline (reference sequence). The CDR3 DNA is TGCAGTGCTATGGACAGGGGGGTCACTGAAGCTTTCTTT. Its translation is CSAMDRGVTEAFF.

This clonotype showed up just a few times. The V and J genes are TRBV27 and TRBJ2-4; tentative D call: TRBD2 (6 bases). Germline CDR1 and CDR2: MNHEY and SMNVEV (reference sequence). This CDR3 has 17 residues. V was clipped by 0 bases and J by 1 base, with 13 bases between them. The CDR3 coding sequence is TGTGCCAGCAGTTTATCGTGGGAGGAATCGGCCAAAAACATTCAGTACTTC. Translation: CASSLSWEESAKNIQYF.

The chain is built from TRBV27 and TRBJ1-6, with D unclear. This CDR3 is 15 amino acids long. The germline V gene has CDR1 MNHEY and CDR2 SMNVEV (reference sequence). Trimming removed 7 bases at V and 8 bases at J, with 18 bases between. The CDR3 DNA reads TGTGCCAGCACCCTTGGGGTCGGAGTACATTCACCCCTCCACTTT. This gives the protein CASTLGVGVHSPLHF.

The chain employs TRBV11-2 and TRBJ2-7; 7 nucleotides line up with TRBD1. CDR1 is SGHAT and CDR2 is FQNNGV in the germline V gene. The CDR3 covers 14 residues. The junction had 7 bases not matched to a gene; V was cut back by 4 bases and J by 4 bases. CDR3 coding DNA: TGTGCCAGCAGCTCGACAGGGCTCCCTTACGAGCAGTACTTC. It is translated as CASSSTGLPYEQYF.

This chain links TRBV9 with TRBJ1-1, with D perhaps TRBD1 (5 bases). Germline-derived CDR1 and CDR2 are SGDLS and YYNGEE. The CDR3 is made up of 16 amino acids. Trimming removed 0 bases at V and 11 bases at J, with 23 bases between. CDR3 in amino acids: CASSVVRGEVGFEAFF. In nucleotides, the CDR3 is TGTGCCAGCAGCGTAGTGAGGGGAGAAGTGGGGTTCGAGGCTTTCTTT.

This clonotype was seen more than once but under ten times. The V gene is TRBV4-2, the J gene TRBJ1-1; a weak D match, TRBD1 (6 bases). The length of the CDR3 is 16 residues. The germline CDR1 and CDR2 sequences are LGHNA and YNFKEQ. V lost 0 bases, J lost 0 bases, and 11 bases lay in between. The CDR3, as DNA: TGTGCCAGCAGCCAAGAGAACGGGGGCGTGAACACTGAAGCTTTCTTT. This gives the protein CASSQENGGVNTEAFF.

The rearrangement links TRBV27 to TRBJ2-3, with TRBD2 matching over 13 bases. The CDR3 sequence is 16 residues long. Germline V CDR1 and CDR2: MNHEY, SMNVEV (reference sequence). V shed 5 bases, J shed 4 bases, and the junction held 6 bases outside the gene matches. This CDR3 reads CASSPGLAGVPDTQYF. CDR3 DNA: TGTGCCAGCAGTCCAGGACTAGCGGGAGTCCCAGATACGCAGTATTTT.

This clonotype came up many times. The rearrangement uses TRBV12-3 or TRBV12-4 and TRBJ2-7; no clear D. The CDR3 is made up of 11 amino acids. Trimming took off 8 bases at V and 4 bases at J, with 9 bases between the two ends. The DNA of the CDR3 is TGTGCCAGCGGCCTCGATTACGAGCAGTACTTC. Residues: CASGLDYEQYF.